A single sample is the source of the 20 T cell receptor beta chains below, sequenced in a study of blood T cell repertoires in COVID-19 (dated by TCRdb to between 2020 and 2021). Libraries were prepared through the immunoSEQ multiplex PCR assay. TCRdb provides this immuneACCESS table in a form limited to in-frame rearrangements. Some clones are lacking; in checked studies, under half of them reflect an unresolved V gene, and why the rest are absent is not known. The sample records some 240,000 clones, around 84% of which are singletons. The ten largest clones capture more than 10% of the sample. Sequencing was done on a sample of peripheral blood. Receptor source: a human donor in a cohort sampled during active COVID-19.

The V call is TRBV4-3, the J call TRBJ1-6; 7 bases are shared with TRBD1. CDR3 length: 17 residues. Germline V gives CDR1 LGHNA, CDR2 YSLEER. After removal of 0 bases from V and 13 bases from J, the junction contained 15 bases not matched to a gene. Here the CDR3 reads CASSQDGGTEASEPLHF. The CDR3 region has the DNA TGCGCCAGCAGCCAAGATGGGGGGACAGAAGCAAGTGAGCCCCTCCACTTT.

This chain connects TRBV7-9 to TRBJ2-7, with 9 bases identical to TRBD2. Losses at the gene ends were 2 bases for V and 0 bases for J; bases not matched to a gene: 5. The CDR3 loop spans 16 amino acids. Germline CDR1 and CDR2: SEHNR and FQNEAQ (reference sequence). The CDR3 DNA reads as TGTGCCAGCAGCTTATGGAGCGGGGGGCCCTCCTACGAGCAGTACTTC. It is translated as CASSLWSGGPSYEQYF. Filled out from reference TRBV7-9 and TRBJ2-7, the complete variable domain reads DTGVSQNPRHKITKRGQNVTFRCDPISEHNRLYWYRQTLGQGPEFLTYFQNEAQLEKSRLLSDRFSAERPKGSFSTLEIQRTEQGDSAMYLCASSLWSGGPSYEQYFGPGTRLTVT.

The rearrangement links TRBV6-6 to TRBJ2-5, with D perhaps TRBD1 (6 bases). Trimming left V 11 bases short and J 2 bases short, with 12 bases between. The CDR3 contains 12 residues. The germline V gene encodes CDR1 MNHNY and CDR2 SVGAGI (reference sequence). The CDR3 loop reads CAGSRGQETQYF. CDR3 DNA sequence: TGTGCCGGGTCAAGGGGGCAAGAGACCCAGTACTTC.

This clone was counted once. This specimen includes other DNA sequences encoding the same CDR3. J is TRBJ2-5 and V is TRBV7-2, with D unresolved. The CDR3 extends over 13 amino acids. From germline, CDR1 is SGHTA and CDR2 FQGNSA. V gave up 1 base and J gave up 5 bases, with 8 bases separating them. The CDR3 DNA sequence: TGTGCCAGCAGCTTAGGAGGTGGCGAGACCCAGTACTTC. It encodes CASSLGGGETQYF.

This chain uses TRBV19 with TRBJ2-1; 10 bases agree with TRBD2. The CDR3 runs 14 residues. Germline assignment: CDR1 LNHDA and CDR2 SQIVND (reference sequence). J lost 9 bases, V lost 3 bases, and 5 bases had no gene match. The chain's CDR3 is CASSISLAGVEQFF. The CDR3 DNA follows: TGTGCCAGTAGTATTTCGCTAGCGGGAGTTGAGCAGTTCTTC.

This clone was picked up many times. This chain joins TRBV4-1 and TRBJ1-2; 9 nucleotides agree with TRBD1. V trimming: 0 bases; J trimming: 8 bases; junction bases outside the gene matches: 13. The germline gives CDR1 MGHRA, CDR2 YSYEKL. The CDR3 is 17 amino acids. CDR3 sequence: CASSQEVAGTGILGYTF. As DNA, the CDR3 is TGCGCCAGCAGCCAAGAGGTAGCGGGGACAGGGATTCTGGGCTACACCTTC.

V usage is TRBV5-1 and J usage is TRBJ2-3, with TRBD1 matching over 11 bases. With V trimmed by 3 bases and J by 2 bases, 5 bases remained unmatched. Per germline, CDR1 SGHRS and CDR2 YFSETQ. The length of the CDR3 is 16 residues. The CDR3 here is CASSSRDRGFTDTQYF. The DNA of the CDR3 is TGCGCCAGCAGCTCAAGGGACAGGGGGTTCACAGATACGCAGTATTTT. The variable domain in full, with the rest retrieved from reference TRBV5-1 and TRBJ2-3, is KAGVTQTPRYLIKTRGQQVTLSCSPISGHRSVSWYQQTPGQGLQFLFEYFSETQRNKGNFPGRFSGRQFSNSRSEMNVSTLELGDSALYLCASSSRDRGFTDTQYFGPGTRLTVL.

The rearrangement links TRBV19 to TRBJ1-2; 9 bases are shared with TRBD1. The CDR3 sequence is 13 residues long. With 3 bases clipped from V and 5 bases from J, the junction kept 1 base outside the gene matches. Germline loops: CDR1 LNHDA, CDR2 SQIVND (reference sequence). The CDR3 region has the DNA TGTGCCAGTAGTATTGACAGGGGGTATGGCTACACCTTC. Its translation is CASSIDRGYGYTF.

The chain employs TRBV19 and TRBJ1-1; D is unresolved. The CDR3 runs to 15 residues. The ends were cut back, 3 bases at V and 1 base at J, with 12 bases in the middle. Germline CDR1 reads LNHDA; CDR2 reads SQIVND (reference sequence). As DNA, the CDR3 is TGTGCCAGTAGTATCGACTTTGGGTGGAACACTGAAGCTTTCTTT. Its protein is CASSIDFGWNTEAFF. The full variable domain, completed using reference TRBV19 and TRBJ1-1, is DGGITQSPKYLFRKEGQNVTLSCEQNLNHDAMYWYRQDPGQGLRLIYYSQIVNDFQKGDIAEGYSVSREKKESFPLTVTSAQKNPTAFYLCASSIDFGWNTEAFFGQGTRLTVV.

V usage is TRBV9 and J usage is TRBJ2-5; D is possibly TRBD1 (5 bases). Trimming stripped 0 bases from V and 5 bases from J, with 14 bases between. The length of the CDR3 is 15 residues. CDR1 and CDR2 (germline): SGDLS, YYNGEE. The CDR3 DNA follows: TGTGCCAGCAGCGTAGCGCAGGGCTCGGGCGAGACCCAGTACTTC. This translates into CASSVAQGSGETQYF.

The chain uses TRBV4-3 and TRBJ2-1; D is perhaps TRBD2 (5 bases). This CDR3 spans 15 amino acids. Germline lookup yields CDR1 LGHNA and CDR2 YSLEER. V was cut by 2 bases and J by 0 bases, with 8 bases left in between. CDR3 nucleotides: TGCGCCAGCAGCCAATCGGGGTCCTCCTACAATGAGCAGTTCTTC. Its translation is CASSQSGSSYNEQFF.

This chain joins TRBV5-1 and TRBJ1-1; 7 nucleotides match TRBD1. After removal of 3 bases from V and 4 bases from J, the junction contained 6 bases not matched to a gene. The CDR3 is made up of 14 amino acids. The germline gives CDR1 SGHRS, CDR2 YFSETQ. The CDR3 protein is CASSWVTGSTEAFF. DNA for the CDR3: TGCGCCAGCAGCTGGGTGACAGGGAGCACTGAAGCTTTCTTT.

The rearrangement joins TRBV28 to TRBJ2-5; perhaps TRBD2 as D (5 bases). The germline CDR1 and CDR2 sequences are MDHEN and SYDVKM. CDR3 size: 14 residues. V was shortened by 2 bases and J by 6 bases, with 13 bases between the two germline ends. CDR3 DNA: TGTGCCAGCAGTTTAGACGGGGTTGCGAAGACCCAGTACTTC. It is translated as CASSLDGVAKTQYF.

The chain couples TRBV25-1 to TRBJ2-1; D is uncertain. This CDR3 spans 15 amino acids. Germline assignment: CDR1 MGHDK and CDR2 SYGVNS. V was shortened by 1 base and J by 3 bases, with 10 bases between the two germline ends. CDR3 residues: CASSEFGRSYNEQFF. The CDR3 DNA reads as TGTGCCAGCAGTGAATTTGGCAGAAGCTACAATGAGCAGTTCTTC.

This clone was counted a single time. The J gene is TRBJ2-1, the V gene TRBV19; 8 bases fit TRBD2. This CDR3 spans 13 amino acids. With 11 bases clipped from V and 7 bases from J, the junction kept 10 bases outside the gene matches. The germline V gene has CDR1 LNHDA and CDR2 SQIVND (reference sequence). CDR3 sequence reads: CASRGGVANEQFF. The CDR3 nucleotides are TGTGCCTCCCGGGGGGGGGTTGCAAATGAGCAGTTCTTC. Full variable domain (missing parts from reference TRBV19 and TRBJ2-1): DGGITQSPKYLFRKEGQNVTLSCEQNLNHDAMYWYRQDPGQGLRLIYYSQIVNDFQKGDIAEGYSVSREKKESFPLTVTSAQKNPTAFYLCASRGGVANEQFFGPGTRLTVL.

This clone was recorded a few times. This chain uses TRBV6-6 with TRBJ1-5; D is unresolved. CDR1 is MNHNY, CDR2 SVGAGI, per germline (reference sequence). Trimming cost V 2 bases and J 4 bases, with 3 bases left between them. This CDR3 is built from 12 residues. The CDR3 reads CASSYENQPQHF. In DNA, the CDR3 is TGTGCCAGCAGTTACGAGAATCAGCCCCAGCATTTT.

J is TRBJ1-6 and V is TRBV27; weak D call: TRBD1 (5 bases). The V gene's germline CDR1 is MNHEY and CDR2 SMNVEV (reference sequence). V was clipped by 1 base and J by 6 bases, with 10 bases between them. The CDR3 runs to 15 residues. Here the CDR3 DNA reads TGTGCCAGCAGTTTATATCAGGGCCTTAATTCACCCCTCCACTTT. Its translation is CASSLYQGLNSPLHF.

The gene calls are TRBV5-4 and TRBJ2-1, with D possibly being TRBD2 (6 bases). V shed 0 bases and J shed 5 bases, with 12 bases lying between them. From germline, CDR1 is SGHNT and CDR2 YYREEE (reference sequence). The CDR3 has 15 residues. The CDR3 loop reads CASSLELATHNEQFF. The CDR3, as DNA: TGTGCCAGCAGCTTGGAACTAGCAACCCACAATGAGCAGTTCTTC.

CDR3 residues: CASSLEGVLRTDTQYF. The CDR3 DNA follows: TGTGCCAGCAGCTTAGAGGGGGTCCTTCGCACAGATACGCAGTATTTT. The chain couples TRBV7-8 to TRBJ2-3; D may be TRBD1 (6 bases). This CDR3 comprises 16 residues. Germline lookup yields CDR1 SGHVS and CDR2 FQNEAQ. V was clipped by 1 base and J by 1 base, with 12 bases between them.

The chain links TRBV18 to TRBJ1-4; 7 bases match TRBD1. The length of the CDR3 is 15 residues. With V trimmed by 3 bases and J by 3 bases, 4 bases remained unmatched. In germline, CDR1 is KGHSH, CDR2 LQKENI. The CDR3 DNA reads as TGTGCCAGCTCACCCCGGACAGGTTCTAATGAAAAACTGTTTTTT. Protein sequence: CASSPRTGSNEKLFF.